This T cell receptor beta chain was profiled in a study of T cell responses to AZD1222 COVID-19 vaccine. Notes on the study in general: Close to half of all spike-specific TCRs reportedly target regions of the variants that are unmutated. Just 5 to 7 AZD1222 recipients were seropositive at baseline.

This clone came up once. The antigen is not known. The V gene's germline CDR1 is SNHLY and CDR2 FYNNEI. V was pared by 6 bases and J by 5 bases, with 4 bases of the junction left unmatched. There are 14 residues in the CDR3. Sequenced by immunoSEQ multiplex PCR; TCRdb stores in-frame clones only, minus some. Here the sample spans 110,000 to 150,000 clones, approximately 93% being singletons. The gene calls are TRBV2 and TRBJ2-2; 9 bases match TRBD1. The source material was peripheral blood, sampled after recovery from COVID-19. This TCR came from an adult who had recovered from COVID-19. Here the CDR3 DNA reads TGTGCCAGCAGACAGGGGACAGGGACCGGGGAGCTGTTTTTT. Its translation is CASRQGTGTGELFF.